These T cell receptor beta chains were read from a single sample in a study of T cells in Graves' hyperthyroidism and ophthalmopathy. Each CDR3 protein is one row after TCRdb ran MiXCR on the multiplex PCR reads. This sample has approximately 370,000 distinct CDR3 sequences, with roughly a sixth found just once. The specimen was blood. The receptor set was obtained from a woman in her thirties with Graves' hyperthyroidism that later progressed to Graves' ophthalmopathy. The CDR3 runs from the conserved cysteine through the conserved F or W. Fields, in order: V gene, D gene, J gene, clone size, CDR3 DNA, CDR3 protein. D genes are given only for firm matches. The size entry is marked missing in some rows and otherwise reads once, few, many or a size class.

V gene: TRBV20-1; D gene: NA; J gene: TRBJ1-5; clone size: few; CDR3 DNA: TGCAGTGCTAGTTCTGTGACAACCGATAGCAATCAGCCCCAGCATTTT; CDR3 protein: CSASSVTTDSNQPQHF
V gene: TRBV27; D gene: TRBD1; J gene: TRBJ2-7; clone size: NA; CDR3 DNA: TGTGCCAGCAGTTTTACAGGGGGACAGGAATCCTACGAGCAGTACTTC; CDR3 protein: CASSFTGGQESYEQYF
V gene: TRBV2; D gene: TRBD1; J gene: TRBJ2-7; clone size: many; CDR3 DNA: TGTGCCAGCAGCGCGCCGGGACAGGGCTACGAGCAGTACTTC; CDR3 protein: CASSAPGQGYEQYF
V gene: TRBV12-3/TRBV12-4; D gene: TRBD2; J gene: TRBJ2-2; clone size: many; CDR3 DNA: TGTGCCAGCAGTTTAGATGGTAGCGGGACCGGGGAGCTGTTTTTT; CDR3 protein: CASSLDGSGTGELFF
V gene: TRBV12-3/TRBV12-4; D gene: NA; J gene: TRBJ1-4; clone size: many; CDR3 DNA: TGTGCCAGCAGACGAGCGGGGGCGCGGGGTGAAAAACTGTTTTTT; CDR3 protein: CASRRAGARGEKLFF
V gene: TRBV12-3/TRBV12-4; D gene: TRBD2; J gene: TRBJ2-3; clone size: many; CDR3 DNA: TGTGCCAGCAGTCCGGGACTAGCGGGGCGCACAGATACGCAGTATTTT; CDR3 protein: CASSPGLAGRTDTQYF
V gene: TRBV7-9; D gene: TRBD1; J gene: TRBJ1-3; clone size: few; CDR3 DNA: TGTGCCAGCAGCATCGAGACAGGGTTCCCATCTGGAAACACCATATATTTT; CDR3 protein: CASSIETGFPSGNTIYF
V gene: TRBV9; D gene: NA; J gene: TRBJ2-5; clone size: many; CDR3 DNA: TGTGCCAGCAGCGCAACACAAGAGACCCAGTACTTC; CDR3 protein: CASSATQETQYF
V gene: TRBV28; D gene: NA; J gene: TRBJ2-1; clone size: NA; CDR3 DNA: TGTGCCATCTCCGGGGAGAGGGAATACAATGAGCAGTTCTTC; CDR3 protein: CAISGEREYNEQFF
V gene: TRBV11-2; D gene: NA; J gene: TRBJ1-1; clone size: NA; CDR3 DNA: TGTGCCAGCAGCTGGGTAGGAGACACTGAAGCTTTCTTT; CDR3 protein: CASSWVGDTEAFF
V gene: TRBV28; D gene: NA; J gene: TRBJ2-7; clone size: many; CDR3 DNA: TGTGCCAGCAGTTTACAGCCCGGAGGAGGTCTAAGCTACGAGCAGTACTTC; CDR3 protein: CASSLQPGGGLSYEQYF
V gene: TRBV6-2/TRBV6-3; D gene: TRBD1; J gene: TRBJ1-2; clone size: NA; CDR3 DNA: TGTGCCAGCAGAAAAAGTTACAGGACAGGGGGCAACTATGGCTACACCTTC; CDR3 protein: CASRKSYRTGGNYGYTF
V gene: TRBV6-1; D gene: TRBD1; J gene: TRBJ1-1; clone size: NA; CDR3 DNA: TGTGCCAGCAGTCCCGGGACAGGGGGCCGTTTCACTGAAGCTTTCTTT; CDR3 protein: CASSPGTGGRFTEAFF
V gene: TRBV6-2/TRBV6-3; D gene: NA; J gene: TRBJ2-5; clone size: NA; CDR3 DNA: TGTGCCAGCAGTTACGCCCGGGCCACCCAAGAGACCCAGTACTTC; CDR3 protein: CASSYARATQETQYF
V gene: TRBV4-2; D gene: TRBD2; J gene: TRBJ2-1; clone size: many; CDR3 DNA: TGTGCCAGCAGCCAAGAGGGGAGAGGACTAGCGGACAATGAGCAGTTCTTC; CDR3 protein: CASSQEGRGLADNEQFF
V gene: TRBV28; D gene: NA; J gene: TRBJ2-1; clone size: NA; CDR3 DNA: TGTGCCACGTCAGGCAACCCGGGGGAGCAGTTCTTC; CDR3 protein: CATSGNPGEQFF
V gene: TRBV20-1; D gene: NA; J gene: TRBJ1-1; clone size: NA; CDR3 DNA: TGCAGTGCCCTCCGTTTGGGGGACACTGAAGCTTTCTTT; CDR3 protein: CSALRLGDTEAFF